The rows below give T cell receptor beta chains drawn from one sample of a study of T cell responses to AZD1222 COVID-19 vaccine. Clones were read by immunoSEQ multiplex PCR, and TCRdb kept only the in-frame ones, dropping some. Of about 52,000 clones listed, roughly 90% are singletons. The sequenced sample was peripheral blood, obtained 28 days after the second AZD1222 dose. Receptor source: an adult who received the AZD1222 COVID-19 vaccine. CDR3s leave out the opening cysteine and the closing phenylalanine or tryptophan. Not all rows give a size; the values are once, few, many and, for expanded clones, a class.

v_call clone_size cdr3_aa
TRBV24-1 . ATSDLVGDRNTDTQY
TRBV5-6 . ASSLGVWNTEAF
TRBV6-5 . ASSYGPDPNYEQY
TRBV7-9 . ASSSGLAMGTQY
TRBV11-3 . ASSSSGTSGSYEQY
TRBV3-1/TRBV3-2 once ASSQVQRAGYT
TRBV28 . ASSLPGANSPLH
TRBV5-5 . ASSPWPGGLYEQY
TRBV27 . ASSPGLALTDTQY
TRBV20-1 . SASNGQGGTDTQY
TRBV27 . ASSLSGQGAGTDTQY
TRBV18 . ASSPLRRGQGPLNYGYT
TRBV7-2 once ASSSPWGSGRQADTQY
TRBV12-3/TRBV12-4 . ASSLGLADTQY
TRBV12-5 . ASGLPEGGPQGETQY
TRBV6-6 once ASSPFLGETQY
TRBV18 . ASSPPAGPQSEAF
TRBV4-2 . ASSQDGRGGNTIY
TRBV10-3 . AISGLAGAGELF
TRBV28 . ASSPSGQGEETQY
TRBV7-3 . ASSQKTGGYGYT
TRBV30 . AWGDSGHEQF
TRBV5-1 . ASSSATYTDTQY
TRBV19 . ASSTAGRYNEQF
TRBV3-1/TRBV3-2 . ASSPTSGKGSPLH
TRBV5-1 few ASSPGSYNEQF
TRBV28 . ASSGRARREGSYEQY
TRBV4-2 . ASSQDIASGSNEQF
TRBV11-1 . ASSLGQIARNEQF
TRBV19 . ASSIVDSYEQY
TRBV5-4 once ASSLGGWNSGNTIY
TRBV5-1 . ASSLVGYGYT
TRBV7-9 . ASSRISGADNYEQY
TRBV5-1 . ASSSRPDRDAEAF
TRBV6-6 . ASSTGGGSYGYT
TRBV19 . ASRDSSGANVLT
TRBV5-4 . ASSLRVGRITDTQY
TRBV9 . ASSTQGGPYEQY
TRBV9 . ASSVSLAGGGGTQY
TRBV28 . ASSLKLATEQY
TRBV28 . ASSSNAGRYEQY
TRBV18 few ASSPLADSSRELF
TRBV20-1 . SASRGRAQH
TRBV6-2/TRBV6-3 . ASSYIFGTSDTYEQY
TRBV19 once ASSAAGTSGYEQY
TRBV7-3 . ASSSRTGSGELF
TRBV4-1 . ASSQGPGVPQETQY
TRBV2 . ASSGGLGAKNIQY
TRBV2 few ASKGVGANVLT
TRBV5-1 . ASSLDGGGGYT
TRBV5-1 . ASSPGLRTDTQY
TRBV6-5 few ASSRAGNYGYT